This note documents a single TCR beta chain sequence. Its antigen is undetermined. The data were obtained in a study of cytomegalovirus exposure and HLA in healthy donors. Study in general: Later, an analysis reported that the approximately 120 validation repertoires had used the same platform as the roughly 720 first-cohort repertoires. Findings and caveats of the study: The dataset shows that most TCR sequences were rare, while some public TCRs occurred in many donors. Researchers catalogued 150 or so TCR beta chains as cytomegalovirus-associated. Later, an analysis found that TCR clusters from the first cohort tended to co-occur in the roughly 110 validation repertoires.

Generated by immunoSEQ multiplex PCR, the TCRdb table keeps only in-frame clones and is missing some. The data show about 180,000 clones, 85% seen once. This CDR3 contains 14 residues. Germline lookup yields CDR1 MNHEY and CDR2 SMNVEV (reference sequence). The V end was cut by 10 bases, the J end by 4 bases, with 17 bases between. The clonotype comes from a man aged 18 to 30 in good health and CMV-seropositive. This chain links TRBV27 with TRBJ2-1; a possible D gene is TRBD2 (7 bases). The sample comprised PBMCs. CDR3 DNA sequence: TGTGCCATCATGGGGGGGCTTGAATACAATGAGCAGTTCTTC. Translated, it gives CAIMGGLEYNEQFF.